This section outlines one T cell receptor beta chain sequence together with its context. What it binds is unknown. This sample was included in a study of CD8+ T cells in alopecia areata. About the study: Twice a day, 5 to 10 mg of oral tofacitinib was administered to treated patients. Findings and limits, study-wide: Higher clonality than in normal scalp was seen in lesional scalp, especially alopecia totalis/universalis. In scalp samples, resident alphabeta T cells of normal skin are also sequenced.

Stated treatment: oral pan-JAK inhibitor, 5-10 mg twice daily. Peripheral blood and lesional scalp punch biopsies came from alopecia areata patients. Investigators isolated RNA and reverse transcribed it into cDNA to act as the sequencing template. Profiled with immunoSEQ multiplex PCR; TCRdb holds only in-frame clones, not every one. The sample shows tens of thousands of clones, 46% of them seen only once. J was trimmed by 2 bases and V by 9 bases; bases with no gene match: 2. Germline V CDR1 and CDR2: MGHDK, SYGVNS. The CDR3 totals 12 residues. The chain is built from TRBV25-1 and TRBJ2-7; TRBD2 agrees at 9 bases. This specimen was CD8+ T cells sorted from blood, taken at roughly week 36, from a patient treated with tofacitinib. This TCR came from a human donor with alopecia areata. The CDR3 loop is CAREREAYEQYF. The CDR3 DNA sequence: TGTGCCAGGGAGCGGGAGGCCTACGAGCAGTACTTC.